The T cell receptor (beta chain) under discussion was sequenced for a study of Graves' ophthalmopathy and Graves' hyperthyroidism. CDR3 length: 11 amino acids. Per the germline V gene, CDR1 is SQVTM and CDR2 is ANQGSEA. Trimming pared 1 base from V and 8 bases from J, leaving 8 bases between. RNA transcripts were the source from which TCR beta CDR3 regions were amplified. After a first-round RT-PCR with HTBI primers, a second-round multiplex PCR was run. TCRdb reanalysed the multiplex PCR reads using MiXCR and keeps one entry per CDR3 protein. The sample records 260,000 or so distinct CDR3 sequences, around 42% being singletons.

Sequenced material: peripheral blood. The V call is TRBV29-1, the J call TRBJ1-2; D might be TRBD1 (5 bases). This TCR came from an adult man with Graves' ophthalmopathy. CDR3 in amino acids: CSVEGQGGYTF. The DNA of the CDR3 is TGCAGCGTTGAAGGGCAGGGAGGCTACACCTTC. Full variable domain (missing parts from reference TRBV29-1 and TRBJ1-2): SAVISQKPSRDICQRGTSLTIQCQVDSQVTMMFWYRQQPGQSLTLIATANQGSEATYESGFVIDKFPISRPNLTFSTLTVSNMSPEDSSIYLCSVEGQGGYTFGSGTRLTVV.